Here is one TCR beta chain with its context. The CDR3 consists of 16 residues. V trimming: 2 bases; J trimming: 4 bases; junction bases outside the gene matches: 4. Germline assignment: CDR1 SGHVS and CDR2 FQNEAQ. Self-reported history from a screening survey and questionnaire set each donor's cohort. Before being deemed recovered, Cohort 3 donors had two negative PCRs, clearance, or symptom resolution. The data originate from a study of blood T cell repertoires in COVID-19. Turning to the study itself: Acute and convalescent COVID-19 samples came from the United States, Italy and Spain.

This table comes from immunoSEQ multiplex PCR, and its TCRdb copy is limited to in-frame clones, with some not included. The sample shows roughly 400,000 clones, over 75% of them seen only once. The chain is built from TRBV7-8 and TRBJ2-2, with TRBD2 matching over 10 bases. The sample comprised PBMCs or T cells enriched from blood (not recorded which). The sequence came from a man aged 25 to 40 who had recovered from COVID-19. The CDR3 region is CASSLQRGGGTGELFF. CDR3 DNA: TGTGCCAGCAGCTTACAGCGGGGGGGCGGCACCGGGGAGCTGTTTTTT.